The text below deals with one T cell receptor (beta chain). Its antigen is undetermined. This record comes from a study of OX40 agonist ivuxolimab in advanced cancers. General study points: Relative to CD4+, CD8+ T cells held more expanded clones on average.

Excluded were patients having autoimmune disease history or systemic immunosuppression. TCRdb keeps only in-frame clones here, not all; method: immunoSEQ multiplex PCR. The sample lists roughly 48,000 clones; 65% to 85% were seen once. With V trimmed by 4 bases and J by 6 bases, 11 bases remained unmatched. CDR1 and CDR2 from the germline V gene are SGHTA and FQGNSA. The CDR3 totals 16 residues. The V and J genes are TRBV7-2 and TRBJ2-1; 8 positions match TRBD1. Sequencing used CD4+ or CD8+ T cells sorted from blood, obtained in a trial of the OX40 agonist ivuxolimab. This clonotype was sampled from an adult with an advanced solid tumor such as melanoma, head and neck, liver or kidney cancer. CDR3 sequence (DNA): TGTGCCAGCAGCTCTACCCGACAGGGGCGACTCAATGAGCAGTTCTTC. Amino acid sequence: CASSSTRQGRLNEQFF.